One sample yielded the 7 T cell receptor beta chains listed below, sequenced in a study of regulatory T cells in long-lasting Graves disease. Noted time point: persistent/refractory GD, antithyroid drugs over 5 years with positive TRAb. PBMC-derived RNA was used for the TCR library. Arm-PCR of CDR3 regions and iRepertoire HTBI primers were used to build TCR beta libraries. Via MiXCR, TCRdb re-called the multiplex PCR reads, giving one row per CDR3 protein. Of about 470,000 distinct CDR3 sequences listed, under 25% were seen once; the top ten hold 7% to 9.5%. The material sequenced was peripheral blood mononuclear cells (PBMCs), taken when the disease was refractory, from a patient treated with antithyroid drugs. Receptors were obtained from a female donor with Graves disease.

In its sample, this clonotype was seen a few times. V gene TRBV19 combines with J gene TRBJ1-1; no clear D. This CDR3 is 13 amino acids long. Trimming left V 4 bases short and J 0 bases short, with 6 bases between. The germline gives CDR1 LNHDA, CDR2 SQIVND (reference sequence). The CDR3 protein is CASSNGLNTEAFF. The CDR3 DNA sequence: TGTGCCAGTAGTAACGGACTGAACACTGAAGCTTTCTTT. The entire variable domain, with the rest obtained from reference TRBV19 and TRBJ1-1, is as follows: DGGITQSPKYLFRKEGQNVTLSCEQNLNHDAMYWYRQDPGQGLRLIYYSQIVNDFQKGDIAEGYSVSREKKESFPLTVTSAQKNPTAFYLCASSNGLNTEAFFGQGTRLTVV.

There are many counts of this clonotype. The rearrangement uses TRBV19 and TRBJ2-7, with 7 bases matching TRBD1. CDR3 length equals 15 residues. Germline CDR1 and CDR2: LNHDA and SQIVND (reference sequence). V was pared by 2 bases and J by 3 bases, with 7 bases of the junction left unmatched. This CDR3 is CASSIFRTGHYEQYF. The CDR3 bases are TGTGCCAGTAGTATATTTCGGACAGGTCACTACGAGCAGTACTTC.

The chain has TRBV6-1 and TRBJ1-5; TRBD1 matches 8 bases. The V and J ends lost 6 bases and 6 bases, in that order; junction bases with no gene match: 4. The CDR3 extends over 13 amino acids. Germline loops: CDR1 MNHNS, CDR2 SASEGT. The CDR3 protein is CASRDRAGQPQHF. The CDR3 bases are TGTGCCAGCAGGGACAGGGCCGGTCAGCCCCAGCATTTT.

The chain combines TRBV7-2 with TRBJ2-4; a weak D match, TRBD2 (6 bases). V was clipped by 3 bases and J by 4 bases, with 10 bases between them. The CDR3 covers 14 residues. Germline V gives CDR1 SGHTA, CDR2 FQGNSA. CDR3 bases: TGTGCCAGCAGCTTCATGGAGGGGAAAAACATTCAGTACTTC. Protein product: CASSFMEGKNIQYF.

About this clonotype: Being one base from a much bigger clone, this may be a read error. The chain links TRBV12-3 or TRBV12-4 to TRBJ1-1; the match to TRBD1 covers 8 bases. This CDR3 region has 15 residues. CDR3 in DNA: TGTGCCAGCAGTCCCGGACAGGGCTCGAACACTAAAGCTTTCTTT. This translates into CASSPGQGSNTKAFF.

In this sample, this clonotype turned up many times. The chain has TRBV6-5 and TRBJ1-6; the D is unclear. The germline V gene has CDR1 MNHEY and CDR2 SVGAGI. The CDR3 loop spans 14 amino acids. V was clipped by 2 bases and J by 2 bases, with 4 bases between them. CDR3 sequence (DNA): TGTGCCAGCAGTTACAAGGCCTATAATTCACCCCTCCACTTT. Translated, it gives CASSYKAYNSPLHF.

The chain couples TRBV13 to TRBJ2-5; 7 bases match TRBD1. The CDR3 has 14 residues. The V gene's germline CDR1 is PRHDT and CDR2 FYEKMQ (reference sequence). With V trimmed by 5 bases and J by 1 base, 4 bases remained unmatched. The CDR3 protein is CASSRRDSQETQYF. The CDR3 bases are TGTGCCAGCAGCCGAAGGGACAGCCAAGAGACCCAGTACTTC. The complete variable domain, with remaining parts taken from reference TRBV13 and TRBJ2-5, reads AAGVIQSPRHLIKEKRETATLKCYPIPRHDTVYWYQQGPGQDPQFLISFYEKMQSDKGSIPDRFSAQQFSDYHSELNMSSLELGDSALYFCASSRRDSQETQYFGPGTRLLVL.